This T cell receptor (beta chain) was profiled in a study of blood T cell repertoires in COVID-19. Turning to the study itself: Spain, Italy and the United States supplied samples that represented acute and convalescent COVID-19.

As processed by the authors: Estimation of nucleated cell counts was performed using reference gene primer amplification. The protocol was immunoSEQ multiplex PCR, while the TCRdb copy is restricted to in-frame clones and leaves out a portion. For V, J and clone size, that table is used; D and trimming come from the DNA. The sample has just over 150,000 clones, around 85% seen once; the top ten hold roughly 3%. This CDR3 region has 15 residues. Germline loops: CDR1 SGHAT, CDR2 FQNNGV. V lost 5 bases and J lost 2; bases outside the gene matches: 8. What was sequenced was peripheral blood. The TCR comes from a human donor with acute or convalescent COVID-19. The donor label of this sample is uncertain. V and J are TRBV11-2 and TRBJ1-1, with 7 bases matching TRBD1. DNA for the CDR3: TGTGCCAGCAGCGTAGGAGACAGGGAAAACACTGAAGCTTTCTTT. Amino acids: CASSVGDRENTEAFF.